A single sample gave rise to the 16 T cell receptor beta chains below, sequenced in a study of vaccination and CD4 T cells after COVID-19. These receptors lack a known antigen. Treatment described: 10-day PBMC culture with coronavirus spike peptide pools or control peptides (ViraFEST assay). Pre-COVID-19 pandemic sampling (2011-2018) yielded the unexposed donor's CD4+ T cells. Once obtained from cultured CD4+ T cells, the DNA was sequenced using the Oncomine TCR Beta short-read assay. Each CDR3 protein gets one entry after TCRdb re-called the PCR reads with MiXCR. The sample has roughly 10,000 distinct CDR3 sequences, around three fifths seen once; the top ten hold roughly a quarter. The sample consisted of CD4+ T cells from blood, cultured in vitro. The source is a human donor in good health.

The chain combines TRBV11-2 with TRBJ2-5; 8 bases align to TRBD1. Germline CDR1 SGHAT, CDR2 FQNNGV. After removal of 1 base from V and 3 bases from J, the junction contained 4 bases not matched to a gene. There are 15 residues in the CDR3. The CDR3: CASSLATGGKETQYF. The DNA of the CDR3 is TGTGCCAGCAGCTTAGCTACAGGGGGTAAAGAGACCCAGTACTTC.

This rearrangement joins TRBV10-3 to TRBJ1-2, with a weak D call TRBD1 (5 bases). With 0 bases removed from V and 4 bases from J, the gap between germline ends came to 12 bases. The length of the CDR3 is 15 residues. CDR1 and CDR2 (germline): ENHRY, SYGVKD. In nucleotides, the CDR3 is TGTGCCATCAGTGAGTCAGCGACAGTCGCCTATGGCTACACCTTC. As protein: CAISESATVAYGYTF.

This clonotype was picked up a small number of times. V and J are TRBV27 and TRBJ1-3; 10 bases line up with TRBD1. The CDR3 length is 15 residues. Losses at the gene ends were 5 bases for V and 7 bases for J; bases not matched to a gene: 8. Germline-derived CDR1 and CDR2 are MNHEY and SMNVEV (reference sequence). CDR3 bases: TGTGCCAGCAGTGGGAGCGGACAGGGGGAGAACACCATATATTTT. It is translated as CASSGSGQGENTIYF.

J is TRBJ1-2 and V is TRBV6-5, with 11 bases fitting TRBD1. J was trimmed by 8 bases and V by 2 bases; bases with no gene match: 4. Germline loops: CDR1 MNHEY, CDR2 SVGAGI. The CDR3 sequence is 14 residues long. The CDR3 DNA sequence: TGTGCCAGCAGTTACGGACAGGGGGCAAGGGGCTACACCTTC. Translated, it gives CASSYGQGARGYTF.

This clonotype occurred a few times. The chain is built from TRBV27 and TRBJ2-2; no reliable D call. The germline gives CDR1 MNHEY, CDR2 SMNVEV (reference sequence). This CDR3 spans 17 amino acids. The V end lost 8 bases, the J end lost 2 bases, and 21 bases lay between the germline ends. The CDR3 DNA is TGTGCCAGCGCCCCCATGCGGATTCGACAAAACACCGGGGAGCTGTTTTTT. Translated: CASAPMRIRQNTGELFF.

The chain combines TRBV11-3 with TRBJ2-1; tentative D call: TRBD2 (5 bases). The germline gives CDR1 SGHNT, CDR2 YENEEA. This CDR3 region has 12 residues. V was shortened by 2 bases and J by 9 bases, with 8 bases between the two germline ends. In DNA form, the CDR3 reads TGTGCCAGCAGCTTACTCCGGGGTGAGCAGTTCTTC. This encodes CASSLLRGEQFF. The variable domain in full, with the rest retrieved from reference TRBV11-3 and TRBJ2-1, is EAGVVQSPRYKIIEKKQPVAFWCNPISGHNTLYWYLQNLGQGPELLIRYENEEAVDDSQLPKDRFSAERLKGVDSTLKIQPAELGDSAVYLCASSLLRGEQFFGPGTRLTVL.

The chain couples TRBV19 to TRBJ2-2; 10 bases match TRBD1. Germline lookup yields CDR1 LNHDA and CDR2 SQIVND (reference sequence). With 8 bases clipped from V and 2 bases from J, the junction kept 5 bases outside the gene matches. This CDR3 is 15 amino acids long. The chain's CDR3 is CASLDRGRNTGELFF. The CDR3 nucleotides are TGTGCCAGTCTCGACAGGGGGCGCAACACCGGGGAGCTGTTTTTT.

This chain uses TRBV7-2 with TRBJ1-6, with TRBD1 as a possible D gene (5 bases). Germline CDR1 SGHTA, CDR2 FQGNSA. Trimming took 0 bases from V and 9 from J, leaving 12 bases between them. The CDR3 loop spans 15 amino acids. This CDR3 reads CASSLALGESSPLHF. The CDR3 coding sequence is TGTGCCAGCAGCTTAGCACTGGGGGAGAGTTCACCCCTCCACTTT.

The chain has TRBV27 and TRBJ1-1; tentative D call: TRBD1 (6 bases). Looked up from germline, CDR1 is MNHEY and CDR2 is SMNVEV (reference sequence). The germline V and J ends were trimmed by 3 bases and 5 bases, with 10 bases remaining between them. This CDR3 spans 13 amino acids. The DNA of the CDR3 is TGTGCCAGCAGTTTCACAGGGATAACTGAAGCTTTCTTT. Encoded protein: CASSFTGITEAFF.

This clonotype has a handful of counts. V and J are TRBV6-1 and TRBJ1-5; 7 nucleotides match TRBD1. This CDR3 is 14 amino acids long. CDR1 and CDR2 (germline): MNHNS, SASEGT. J was trimmed by 2 bases and V by 10 bases; bases with no gene match: 8. CDR3 residues: CATTRQGGNQPQHF. The DNA for the CDR3 is TGTGCCACCACCCGACAGGGCGGCAATCAGCCCCAGCATTTT.

The gene calls are TRBV2 and TRBJ2-3; 11 positions agree with TRBD2. CDR1 SNHLY and CDR2 FYNNEI come from the germline V gene. The CDR3 is made up of 16 amino acids. Trimming took 5 bases from V and 6 from J; bases not matched to a gene: 10. CDR3 sequence (DNA): TGTGCCAGCAGTATAGGACTAGCGGGTGGGCGGGATACGCAGTATTTT. Its protein is CASSIGLAGGRDTQYF.

The chain is built from TRBV19 and TRBJ2-6; either TRBD1 or TRBD2 may fit D (5 bases each). V was shortened by 7 bases and J by 0 bases, with 10 bases between the two germline ends. This CDR3 is 15 amino acids long. CDR1 LNHDA and CDR2 SQIVND come from the germline V gene (reference sequence). The CDR3 coding sequence is TGTGCCAGTACCTGGGACCTCTCTGGGGCCAACGTCCTGACTTTC. It codes for CASTWDLSGANVLTF.

The rearrangement joins TRBV6-1 to TRBJ2-3; D remains ambiguous. This CDR3 spans 13 amino acids. Per the germline V gene, CDR1 is MNHNS and CDR2 is SASEGT. V was clipped by 9 bases and J by 1 base, with 11 bases between them. DNA for the CDR3: TGTGCCAGTCAGACTGGGGGCACAGATACGCAGTATTTT. Encoded protein: CASQTGGTDTQYF.

The J gene is TRBJ2-2, the V gene TRBV2, with TRBD2 matching 9 bases. This CDR3 is built from 14 residues. The V gene end was trimmed by 4 bases and the J gene end by 7 bases; junction bases not matched to a gene: 4. In germline, CDR1 is SNHLY, CDR2 FYNNEI. This chain's CDR3 is CASSVRGGDGELFF. In DNA form, the CDR3 reads TGTGCCAGCAGTGTGCGGGGGGGCGACGGGGAGCTGTTTTTT.

This clonotype appeared a single time. The J gene is TRBJ2-7, the V gene TRBV6-2 or TRBV6-3, with D perhaps matching TRBD2 (5 bases). CDR3 length: 15 amino acids. Deletions cut 2 bases from V and 0 bases from J, with 11 bases between. Per germline, CDR1 MNHEY and CDR2 SVGEGT. The CDR3 sequence is CASSYPGRRSYEQYF. In DNA form, the CDR3 reads TGTGCCAGCAGTTACCCTGGGAGACGCTCCTACGAGCAGTACTTC.

This clonotype was seen a single time. The V gene is TRBV4-1, the J gene TRBJ1-1, with a possible D match to TRBD1 (5 bases). The CDR3 runs 13 residues. CDR1 is MGHRA and CDR2 is YSYEKL in the germline V gene. V lost 1 base, J lost 5 bases, and 8 bases lay in between. CDR3 nucleotide sequence: TGCGCCAGCAGCCAAGGACAGAAGACTGAAGCTTTCTTT. Protein sequence: CASSQGQKTEAFF.